This T cell receptor (beta chain) was documented in a study of T-cell memory formation after mild COVID-19. TCR alpha and TCR beta cDNA libraries carrying sample barcodes and UMIs came from 5'RACE with constant-segment primers. Each CDR3 protein gets one entry after TCRdb re-called the 5' RACE reads with MiXCR. The data hold hundreds of thousands of distinct CDR3 sequences, with around a sixth observed a single time. Germline CDR1 KGHSH, CDR2 LQKENI. The CDR3 has 14 amino acids. Between the trimmed V and J ends, which lost 2 bases and 6 bases, there was a span of 10 bases. The V call is TRBV18, the J call TRBJ2-2; no clear D gene. The material sequenced was PBMCs or a T cell subset sorted from them (not recorded which). This clonotype was sampled from an adult woman who had mild COVID-19 (a few samples of this study predate the infection). Cell type and time point are not known. CDR3 bases: TGTGCCAGCTCACCAGCAGATGTATCCGGGGAGCTGTTTTTT. Translated: CASSPADVSGELFF.